Each of the 6 T cell receptor beta chains below was sequenced from the same sample in a study of control samples from healthy donors and cancer patients (dated by TCRdb to about 2020). Library creation used the immunoSEQ multiplex PCR assay. What TCRdb holds here is the immuneACCESS table cut down to in-frame rearrangements. Part of the clones is not present; checked against another copy, under half of the missing clones reflect an unresolved V gene, and the others are unexplained. The sample table shows about 84,000 clones, and roughly 91% are seen once. 15% to 19% of the sample is held by the ten biggest clonotypes. Sequencing input: blood. These receptors were taken from a man younger than 45 in good health.

The gene calls are TRBV6-5 and TRBJ2-3; 9 nucleotides align to TRBD2. The V gene's germline CDR1 is MNHEY and CDR2 SVGAGI. The CDR3 covers 15 residues. The trim removed 6 bases at V and 4 bases at J, leaving 8 bases unmatched. The CDR3 reads CASRRGGAISDTQYF. The CDR3 region has the DNA TGTGCCAGCAGGCGCGGGGGGGCAATTTCAGATACGCAGTATTTT.

The genes are TRBV5-1 and TRBJ2-7; 8 nucleotides match TRBD2. V gave up 1 base and J gave up 3 bases; unmatched junction bases: 6. This CDR3 has 15 residues. Per germline, CDR1 SGHRS and CDR2 YFSETQ. The CDR3 loop is CASSLSSGGYYEQYF. DNA for the CDR3: TGCGCCAGCAGCTTGTCCAGCGGGGGTTACTACGAGCAGTACTTC.

The J gene is TRBJ1-5, the V gene TRBV3-1 (or the pseudogene TRBV3-2), with D hard to call. V lost 4 bases, J lost 3 bases, and 10 bases lay in between. From germline, CDR1 is LGHDT and CDR2 YNNKEL (reference sequence). There are 14 residues in the CDR3. In DNA form, the CDR3 reads TGTGCCAGCAGCCGAGGGCCCTCCAATCAGCCCCAGCATTTT. Amino acid sequence: CASSRGPSNQPQHF.

CDR3 loop: CASSLPYGSSGNTIYF. The CDR3 DNA is TGTGCCAGCAGTTTACCCTATGGGTCCTCTGGAAACACCATATATTTT. The chain recombines TRBV28 with TRBJ1-3, with D hard to call. The ends were cut back, 2 bases at V and 0 bases at J, with 11 bases in the middle. Germline V gene sequence: CDR1 MDHEN, CDR2 SYDVKM. There are 16 residues in the CDR3.

The chain uses TRBV9 and TRBJ1-1, with 8 bases matching TRBD1. This CDR3 comprises 17 residues. The germline V gene has CDR1 SGDLS and CDR2 YYNGEE. With 4 bases clipped from V and 4 bases from J, the junction kept 15 bases outside the gene matches. The CDR3 region is CASSRDRSYEWATEAFF. Here the CDR3 DNA reads TGTGCCAGCAGCCGGGACAGGAGTTATGAATGGGCCACTGAAGCTTTCTTT.

This chain uses TRBV19 with TRBJ2-7, with 11 nucleotides matching TRBD1. Looked up from germline, CDR1 is LNHDA and CDR2 is SQIVND (reference sequence). The CDR3 has 14 residues. V lost 5 bases, J lost 6 bases, and 6 bases stayed unmatched. The CDR3 coding sequence is TGTGCCAGTAGTGAGTCCGGGACAGGGGGCGAGCAGTACTTC. Translating gives CASSESGTGGEQYF.